The rows below give T cell receptor beta chains drawn from one sample of a study of OX40 agonist ivuxolimab in advanced cancers. This table comes from immunoSEQ multiplex PCR, and its TCRdb copy is limited to in-frame clones, with some not included. The sample consists of 80,000 or so clones, 85% of them appearing once. This sample comprised CD4+ or CD8+ T cells sorted from blood, obtained in a trial of the OX40 agonist ivuxolimab. The receptors derive from an adult with an advanced solid tumor such as melanoma, head and neck, liver or kidney cancer. CDR3s include the opening cysteine and the closing phenylalanine or tryptophan. The order of the fields is D gene, CDR3 length, clone size, V gene, J gene, CDR3 protein, CDR3 DNA. D genes are given only for firm matches. Some rows have no size entry. The others give once, few or many, or a class for an expanded clone.

>-|13|-|TRBV6-6|TRBJ2-2
CASGGTLTGELFF
TGTGCCAGTGGTGGGACACTCACCGGGGAGCTGTTTTTT
>TRBD1|16|-|TRBV11-2|TRBJ2-2
CASSLEGQRFTGELFF
TGTGCCAGCAGCCTAGAGGGACAGCGTTTTACCGGGGAGCTGTTTTTT
>-|16|-|TRBV6-1|TRBJ2-1
CASSEVGGSSYNEQFF
TGTGCCAGCAGTGAAGTAGGGGGTAGCTCCTACAATGAGCAGTTCTTC
>TRBD2|17|-|TRBV28|TRBJ2-7
CASSPPKREGRAYEQYF
TGTGCCAGCAGCCCCCCGAAGCGGGAGGGCCGGGCCTACGAGCAGTACTTC
>-|14|-|TRBV5-1|TRBJ2-7
CASSLVLRTSEQYF
TGCGCCAGCAGCTTGGTACTCCGGACGTCCGAGCAGTACTTC
>TRBD1|15|-|TRBV5-4|TRBJ1-4
CASSSTGGANEKLFF
TGTGCCAGCAGCTCGACAGGGGGTGCTAATGAAAAACTGTTTTTT
>TRBD1|15|-|TRBV28|TRBJ1-2
CASSQGGAAPGGYTF
TGTGCCAGCAGTCAGGGGGGGGCCGCTCCTGGTGGCTACACCTTC
>-|13|once|TRBV28|TRBJ2-1
CASKTEIPNEQFF
TGTGCCAGCAAGACAGAGATCCCCAATGAGCAGTTCTTC
>TRBD1|15|-|TRBV28|TRBJ1-4
CASNYKGTANEKLFF
TGTGCCAGCAACTATAAAGGGACAGCAAATGAAAAACTGTTTTTT
>TRBD1|17|-|TRBV27|TRBJ2-4
CASSLIGQGRTKNIQYF
TGTGCCAGCAGTTTAATCGGACAGGGAAGGACCAAAAACATTCAGTACTTC
>TRBD1|14|-|TRBV10-3|TRBJ1-2
CAFRDSGDGYGYTF
TGTGCCTTCCGGGACAGTGGGGACGGCTATGGCTACACCTTC
>-|14|-|TRBV6-5|TRBJ2-1
CASTKFMGYNEQFF
TGTGCCAGCACCAAGTTCATGGGATACAATGAGCAGTTCTTC
>-|16|-|TRBV7-3|TRBJ1-1
CASSRGPRRVNTEAFF
TGTGCCAGCAGCAGAGGCCCCCGAAGGGTGAACACTGAAGCTTTCTTT
>-|15|-|TRBV7-3|TRBJ2-3
CASSLGHPGTDTQYF
TGTGCCAGCAGCTTAGGACACCCGGGTACAGATACGCAGTATTTT
>-|15|few|TRBV7-3|TRBJ1-6
CASSLDNRGNSPLHF
TGTGCCAGCAGCTTAGATAATCGAGGGAATTCACCCCTCCACTTT
>-|13|few|TRBV2|TRBJ2-7
CAEKSGFRGEQYF
TGTGCCGAGAAGTCAGGGTTCCGGGGCGAGCAGTACTTC
>-|16|-|TRBV13|TRBJ2-7
CASSLAQGIQPYEQYF
TGTGCCAGCAGCTTAGCACAGGGAATACAGCCCTACGAGCAGTACTTC
>TRBD1|15|-|TRBV5-1|TRBJ1-6
CASSLERGRDSPLHF
TGCGCCAGCAGCTTGGAGAGGGGGCGGGATTCACCCCTCCACTTT
>TRBD1|15|-|TRBV5-6|TRBJ1-5
CASSLMDRRNQPQHF
TGTGCCAGCAGCCTTATGGACAGGAGGAATCAGCCCCAGCATTTT
>-|16|-|TRBV11-1|TRBJ2-3
CASSDENPGGTDTQYF
TGTGCCAGCAGCGACGAAAACCCAGGGGGCACAGATACGCAGTATTTT
>-|14|-|TRBV5-6|TRBJ1-1
CASSSGLGNTEAFF
TGTGCCAGCAGCTCGGGACTCGGGAACACTGAAGCTTTCTTT
>-|12|-|TRBV18|TRBJ2-1
CASSPQINEQFF
TGTGCCAGCTCACCCCAGATCAATGAGCAGTTCTTC